This T cell receptor beta chain was observed in a study of blood T cell repertoires in COVID-19. Study overall: Acute and convalescent COVID-19 specimens originated in the United States, Italy and Spain. T cells, B-cell-depleted T cells, or PBMCs provided the cDNA or gDNA that served as material.

The CDR3 has 14 residues. After removal of 6 bases from V and 3 bases from J, the junction contained 8 bases not matched to a gene. The V gene's germline CDR1 is MNHEY and CDR2 SVGEGT. Study processing details: The assay estimated nucleated cells by amplifying reference gene primers. Sequencing was performed with immunoSEQ multiplex PCR; in TCRdb, only in-frame clones are kept and a portion is missing. V and J calls and clone size are copied from that table; D and trimming were computed from the DNA. The repertoire holds around 56,000 clones, with roughly 90% as singletons. The chain joins TRBV6-2 or TRBV6-3 to TRBJ2-7; 7 positions agree with TRBD1. The sequence was collected from a human donor in a cohort sampled during active COVID-19. The sequencing input was peripheral blood. The CDR3 reads CASSTWRTGYEQYF. In DNA, the CDR3 is TGTGCCAGCAGCACTTGGCGGACAGGCTACGAGCAGTACTTC.